This T cell receptor beta chain originates from a study of blood T cells in healthy people across ages. A J-beta primer mix and a sample-barcoded 5' primer were used in a second PCR of roughly 6 to 11 cycles. TCRdb reprocessed the 5' RACE reads via MiXCR and lists one record per CDR3 protein. The table has fewer than 2,000,000 distinct CDR3 sequences, about two fifths seen once. As concerns this clonotype: Its antigen remains unidentified.

Study-level results: From one million sequenced T cells, diversity estimates were lower bounds. Age showed a roughly linear inverse relationship with TCR beta diversity per million T cells.

The authors drew ten milliliters of peripheral blood from each donor. CDR1 and CDR2 from the germline V gene are SGHRS and YFSETQ. V shed 2 bases and J 2 bases; nucleotides not matched to a gene: 7. The CDR3 has 15 amino acids. The rearrangement uses TRBV5-1 and TRBJ2-7; 7 bases are shared with TRBD2. This clonotype was obtained from a human donor in good health. Sequences were obtained from blood. In DNA form, the CDR3 reads TGCGCCAGCAGCTTTAAGCGGGGCCGAACCTACGAGCAGTACTTC. This gives the protein CASSFKRGRTYEQYF.